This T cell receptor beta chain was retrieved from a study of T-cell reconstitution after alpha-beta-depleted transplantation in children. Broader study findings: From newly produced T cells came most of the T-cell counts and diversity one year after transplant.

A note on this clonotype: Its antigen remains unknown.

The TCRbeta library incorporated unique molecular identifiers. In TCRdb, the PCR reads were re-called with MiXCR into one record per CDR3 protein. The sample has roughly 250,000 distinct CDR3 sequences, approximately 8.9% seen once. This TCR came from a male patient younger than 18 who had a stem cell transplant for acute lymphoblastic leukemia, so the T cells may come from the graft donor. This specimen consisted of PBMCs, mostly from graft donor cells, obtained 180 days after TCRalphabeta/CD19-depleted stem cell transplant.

The CDR3 protein is CASNLGFRSYNQPQHF. CDR3 DNA sequence: TGTGCCAGTAACCTAGGGTTTCGGTCTTACAATCAGCCCCAGCATTTT. The chain recombines TRBV19 with TRBJ1-5; no firm D call. CDR1 and CDR2 (germline): LNHDA, SQIVND (reference sequence). This CDR3 is 16 amino acids long. Between the trimmed V and J ends, which lost 7 bases and 3 bases, there was a span of 19 bases.